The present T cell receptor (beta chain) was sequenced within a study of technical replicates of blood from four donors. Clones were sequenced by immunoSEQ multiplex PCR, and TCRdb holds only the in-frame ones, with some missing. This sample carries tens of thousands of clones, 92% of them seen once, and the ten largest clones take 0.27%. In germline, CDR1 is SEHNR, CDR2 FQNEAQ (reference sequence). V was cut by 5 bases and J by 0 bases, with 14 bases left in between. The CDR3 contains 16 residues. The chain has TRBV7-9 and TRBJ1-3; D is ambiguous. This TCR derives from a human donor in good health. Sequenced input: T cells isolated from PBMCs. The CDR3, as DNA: TGTGCCAGCAGCCCGCGCGGGAGATTCTCTGGAAACACCATATATTTT. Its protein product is CASSPRGRFSGNTIYF. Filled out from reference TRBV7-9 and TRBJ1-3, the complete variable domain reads DTGVSQNPRHKITKRGQNVTFRCDPISEHNRLYWYRQTLGQGPEFLTYFQNEAQLEKSRLLSDRFSAERPKGSFSTLEIQRTEQGDSAMYLCASSPRGRFSGNTIYFGEGSWLTVV.